The T cell receptor (beta chain) under discussion was sequenced for a study of identical twins. Study results and limitations: These conclusions were based on statistical analysis (cross-sectional, not following the same donors). Within cord blood, abundant beta clonotypes carried fewer insertions, but memory repertoires showed no such trend.

TCRdb re-called the 5' RACE reads with MiXCR, one entry per CDR3 protein. The repertoire includes about 450,000 distinct CDR3 sequences, approximately 17% of them detected once, and about 12% sits in the top ten. This clonotype occurred a few times. Antigen specificity is unknown. The TCR sequence derives from a man aged 50 to 59 in good health. The sample consisted of naive T cells sorted from blood.

CDR3 bases: TGTGCCAGCAGTCCCCGACTAGCGGGGCTCAATGAGCAGTTCTTC. It specifies CASSPRLAGLNEQFF. This sequence joins TRBV12-3 or TRBV12-4 and TRBJ2-1, with 11 positions matching TRBD2. This CDR3 is built from 15 residues. V lost 5 bases, J lost 6 bases, and 6 bases stayed unmatched.